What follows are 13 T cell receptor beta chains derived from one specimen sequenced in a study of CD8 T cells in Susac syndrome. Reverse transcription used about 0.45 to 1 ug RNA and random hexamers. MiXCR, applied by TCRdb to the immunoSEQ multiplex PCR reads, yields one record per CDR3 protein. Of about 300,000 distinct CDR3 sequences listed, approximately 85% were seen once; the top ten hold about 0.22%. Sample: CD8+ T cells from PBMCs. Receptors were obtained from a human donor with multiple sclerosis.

CDR3 in amino acids: CASSLEAGALGSEQYF. The CDR3 bases are TGTGCCAGCAGCTTAGAGGCGGGAGCCCTTGGGTCCGAGCAGTACTTC. The chain uses TRBV7-9 and TRBJ2-7; 7 nucleotides line up with TRBD2. The CDR3 totals 16 residues. Looked up from germline, CDR1 is SEHNR and CDR2 is FQNEAQ (reference sequence). The V gene end was trimmed by 1 base and the J gene end by 6 bases; junction bases not matched to a gene: 12.

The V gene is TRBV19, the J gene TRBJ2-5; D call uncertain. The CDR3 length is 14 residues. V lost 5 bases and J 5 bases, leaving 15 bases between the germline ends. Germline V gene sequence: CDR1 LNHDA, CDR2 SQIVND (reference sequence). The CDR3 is CASSETANGETQYF. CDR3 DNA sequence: TGTGCCAGTAGTGAAACAGCAAATGGGGAGACCCAGTACTTC.

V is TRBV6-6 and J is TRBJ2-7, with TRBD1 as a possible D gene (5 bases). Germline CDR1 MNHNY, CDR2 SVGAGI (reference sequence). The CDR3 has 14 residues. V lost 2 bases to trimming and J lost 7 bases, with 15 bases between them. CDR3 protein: CASSYVQRAGEQYF. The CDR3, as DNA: TGTGCCAGCAGTTACGTGCAACGCGCAGGGGAGCAGTACTTC.

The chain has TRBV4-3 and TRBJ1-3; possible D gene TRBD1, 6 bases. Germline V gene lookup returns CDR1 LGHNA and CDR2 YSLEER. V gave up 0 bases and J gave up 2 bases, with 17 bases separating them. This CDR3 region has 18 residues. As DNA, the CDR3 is TGCGCCAGCAGCCAAGATCGGGTGTCAGGGGTGCCTGGAAACACCATATATTTT. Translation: CASSQDRVSGVPGNTIYF.

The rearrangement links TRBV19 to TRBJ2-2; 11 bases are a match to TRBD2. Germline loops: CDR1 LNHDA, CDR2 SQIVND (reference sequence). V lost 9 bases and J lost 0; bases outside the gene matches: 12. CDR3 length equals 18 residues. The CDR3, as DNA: TGTGCCAGCCGCCGTCTACAGGGACTAGCGGCGAACACCGGGGAGCTGTTTTTT. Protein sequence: CASRRLQGLAANTGELFF.

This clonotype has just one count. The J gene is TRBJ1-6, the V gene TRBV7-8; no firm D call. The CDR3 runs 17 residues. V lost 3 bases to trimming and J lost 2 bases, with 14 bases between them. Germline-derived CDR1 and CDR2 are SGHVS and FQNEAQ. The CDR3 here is CASSLGGEWAYNSPLHF. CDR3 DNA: TGTGCCAGCAGCTTGGGCGGGGAATGGGCCTATAATTCACCCCTCCACTTT.

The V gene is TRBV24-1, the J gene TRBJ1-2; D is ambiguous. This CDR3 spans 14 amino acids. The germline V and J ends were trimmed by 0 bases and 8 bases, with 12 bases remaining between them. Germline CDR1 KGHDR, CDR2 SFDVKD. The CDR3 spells CATSDLRAQAGYTF. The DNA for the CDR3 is TGTGCCACCAGTGATTTGAGGGCACAAGCGGGCTACACCTTC.

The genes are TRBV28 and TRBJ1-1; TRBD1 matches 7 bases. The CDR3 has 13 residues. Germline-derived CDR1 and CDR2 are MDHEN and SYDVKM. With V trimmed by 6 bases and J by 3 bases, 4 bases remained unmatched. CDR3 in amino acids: CASRTGLDTEAFF. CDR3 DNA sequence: TGTGCCAGCAGGACAGGGCTGGACACTGAAGCTTTCTTT.

This chain's CDR3 is CASSVGTLGAFF. The CDR3 nucleotides read TGTGCCAGCAGTGTCGGGACCCTGGGAGCTTTCTTT. The genes are TRBV12-3 or TRBV12-4 and TRBJ1-1; maybe TRBD1 (5 bases). Trimming took off 5 bases at V and 10 bases at J, with 14 bases between the two ends. The CDR3 runs to 12 residues.

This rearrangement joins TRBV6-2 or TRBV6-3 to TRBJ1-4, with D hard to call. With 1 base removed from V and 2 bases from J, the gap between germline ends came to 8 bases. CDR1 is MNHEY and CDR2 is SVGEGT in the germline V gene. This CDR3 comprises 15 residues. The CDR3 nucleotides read TGTGCCAGCAGTTACTTGGAACCGACTAATGAAAAACTGTTTTTT. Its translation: CASSYLEPTNEKLFF.

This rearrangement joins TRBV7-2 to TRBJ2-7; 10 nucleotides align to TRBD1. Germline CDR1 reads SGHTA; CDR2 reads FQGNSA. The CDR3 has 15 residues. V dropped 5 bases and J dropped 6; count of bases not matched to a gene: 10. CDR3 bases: TGTGCCAGCAGCCCAAGCTCCGGGACAGGGGTCGAGCAGTACTTC. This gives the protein CASSPSSGTGVEQYF.

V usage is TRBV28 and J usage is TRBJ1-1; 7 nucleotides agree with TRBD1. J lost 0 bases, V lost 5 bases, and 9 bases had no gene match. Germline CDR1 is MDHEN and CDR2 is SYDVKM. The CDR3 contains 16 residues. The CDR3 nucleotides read TGTGCCAGCAGTCCCGGACAGGTCCGTGTGAACACTGAAGCTTTCTTT. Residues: CASSPGQVRVNTEAFF. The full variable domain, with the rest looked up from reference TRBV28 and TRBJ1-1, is DVKVTQSSRYLVKRTGEKVFLECVQDMDHENMFWYRQDPGLGLRLIYFSYDVKMKEKGDIPEGYSVSREKKERFSLILESASTNQTSMYLCASSPGQVRVNTEAFFGQGTRLTVV.

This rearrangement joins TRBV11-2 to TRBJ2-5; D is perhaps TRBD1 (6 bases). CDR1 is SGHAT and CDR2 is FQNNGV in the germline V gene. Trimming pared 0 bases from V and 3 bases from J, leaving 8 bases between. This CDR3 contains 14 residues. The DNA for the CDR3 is TGTGCCAGCAGCTTAGAGTGGACAGAAGAGACCCAGTACTTC. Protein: CASSLEWTEETQYF.